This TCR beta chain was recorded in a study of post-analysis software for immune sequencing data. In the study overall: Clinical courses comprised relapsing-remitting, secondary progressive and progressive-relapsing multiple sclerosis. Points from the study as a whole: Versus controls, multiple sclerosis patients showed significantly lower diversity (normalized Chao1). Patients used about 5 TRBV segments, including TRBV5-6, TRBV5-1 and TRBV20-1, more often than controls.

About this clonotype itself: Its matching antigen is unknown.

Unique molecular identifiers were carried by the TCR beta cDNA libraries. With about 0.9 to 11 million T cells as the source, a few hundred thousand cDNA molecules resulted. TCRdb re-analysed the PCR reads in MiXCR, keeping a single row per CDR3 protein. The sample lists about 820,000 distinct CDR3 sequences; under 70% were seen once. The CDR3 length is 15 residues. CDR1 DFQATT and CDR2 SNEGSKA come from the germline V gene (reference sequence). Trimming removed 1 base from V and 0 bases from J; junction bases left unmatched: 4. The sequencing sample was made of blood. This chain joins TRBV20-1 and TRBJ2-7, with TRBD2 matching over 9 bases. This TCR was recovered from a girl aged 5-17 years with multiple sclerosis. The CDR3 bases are TGCAGTGCTAGAGCCCCAGCGGGGGGCTCCTACGAGCAGTACTTC. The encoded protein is CSARAPAGGSYEQYF.